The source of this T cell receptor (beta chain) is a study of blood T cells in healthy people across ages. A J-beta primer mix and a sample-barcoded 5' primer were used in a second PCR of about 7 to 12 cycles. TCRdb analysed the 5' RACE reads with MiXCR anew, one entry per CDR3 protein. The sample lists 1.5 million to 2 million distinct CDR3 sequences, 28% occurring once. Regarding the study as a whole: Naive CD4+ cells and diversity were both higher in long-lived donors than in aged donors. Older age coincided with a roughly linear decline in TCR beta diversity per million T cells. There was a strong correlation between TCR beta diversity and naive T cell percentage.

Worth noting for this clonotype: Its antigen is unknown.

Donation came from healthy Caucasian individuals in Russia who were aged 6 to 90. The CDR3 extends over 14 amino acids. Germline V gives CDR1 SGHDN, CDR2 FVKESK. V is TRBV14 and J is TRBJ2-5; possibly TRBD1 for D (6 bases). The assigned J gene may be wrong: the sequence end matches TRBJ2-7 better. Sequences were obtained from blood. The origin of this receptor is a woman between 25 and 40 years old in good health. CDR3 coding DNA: TGTGCCAGCAGTCCCGGGACAAATTACTACGAGCAGTACTTC. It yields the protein CASSPGTNYYEQYF.